Below are 22 T cell receptor beta chains sequenced from a single sample in a study of blood T cells in healthy people across ages. Next came a second PCR, run for roughly 6 to 11 cycles, which used a sample-barcoded 5' primer along with a J-beta primer mix. MiXCR, run by TCRdb on the 5' RACE reads, gives a single entry per CDR3 protein. The top ten clones hold 15% to 19% of a sample with 590,000 or so distinct CDR3 sequences, 25% to 30% of them seen once. Sequencing input: blood. The receptors come from a woman of 80 years or more in good health.

This clonotype has only a few counts. The chain couples TRBV7-3 to TRBJ1-2, with 11 bases matching TRBD1. V lost 4 bases, J lost 7 bases, and 5 bases stayed unmatched. The CDR3 extends over 14 amino acids. Germline CDR1 and CDR2: SGHTA and FQGTGA. The CDR3 DNA reads TGTGCCAGCAGCTGGACAGGGGGCCGGGGTGGCTACACCTTC. It is translated as CASSWTGGRGGYTF. The full variable domain, in which reference TRBV7-3 and TRBJ1-2 provide the parts outside the CDR3, is GAGVSQTPSNKVTEKGKYVELRCDPISGHTALYWYRQSLGQGPEFLIYFQGTGAADDSGLPNDRFFAVRPEGSVSTLKIQRTERGDSAVYLCASSWTGGRGGYTFGSGTRLTVV.

This clonotype was detected ten times or more. The CDR3 coding sequence is TGTGCCAGCTCAACAGCGGGGGTAGAATACAATGAGCAGTTCTTC. Protein: CASSTAGVEYNEQFF. This rearrangement joins TRBV18 to TRBJ2-1; 8 positions agree with TRBD2. J gave up 4 bases and V 5 bases, and 7 bases lay outside the gene matches. Germline V gives CDR1 KGHSH, CDR2 LQKENI. This CDR3 has 15 amino acids.

This clonotype was counted at least ten times. The V gene is TRBV10-3, the J gene TRBJ1-2; D might be TRBD1 (5 bases). This CDR3 contains 14 residues. Germline V lookup: CDR1 ENHRY, CDR2 SYGVKD. V was pared by 5 bases and J by 5 bases, with 15 bases between. The CDR3: CAISKTGTEYGYTF. The CDR3 DNA sequence: TGTGCCATCAGTAAGACCGGGACTGAGTATGGCTACACCTTC.

This clonotype was detected many times. The chain links TRBV11-2 to TRBJ2-4, with TRBD2 matching over 12 bases. The CDR3 covers 21 residues. CDR1 SGHAT and CDR2 FQNNGV come from the germline V gene. Losses at the gene ends were 4 bases for V and 4 bases for J; bases not matched to a gene: 20. DNA of the CDR3: TGTGCCAGCAGCTCACAACCCGGGACTAGCGGGCGGACACAATCAAAAAACATTCAGTACTTC. Its translation: CASSSQPGTSGRTQSKNIQYF.

At least ten counts were recorded for this clonotype. The chain combines TRBV3-1 with TRBJ1-5; possible D gene TRBD1, 5 bases. The CDR3 length is 13 residues. CDR1 and CDR2 (germline): LGHDT, YNNKEL (reference sequence). With 0 bases removed from V and 7 bases from J, the gap between germline ends came to 7 bases. The DNA for the CDR3 is TGTGCCAGCAGCCAAGACAGGGCGCAGCCCCAGCATTTT. Translation: CASSQDRAQPQHF. Based on the CDR3 plus reference TRBV3-1 and TRBJ1-5, the full variable domain is DTAVSQTPKYLVTQMGNDKSIKCEQNLGHDTMYWYKQDSKKFLKIMFSYNNKELIINETVPNRFSPKSPDKAHLNLHINSLELGDSAVYFCASSQDRAQPQHFGDGTRLSIL.

Comment on this clonotype: One end of the junction varies from germline; a read error may be responsible. This rearrangement joins TRBV12-3 or TRBV12-4 to TRBJ2-3; a possible D gene is TRBD1 (5 bases). The CDR3 is 14 residues long. CDR3: CAGSWGRNTDTQYF. Here the CDR3 DNA reads TGTGCCGGCAGCTGGGGCAGAAACACAGATACGCAGTATTTT.

There are a few counts of this clonotype. The chain couples TRBV10-3 to TRBJ1-2, with D perhaps TRBD1 (5 bases). Between the trimmed V and J ends, which lost 0 bases and 4 bases, there was a span of 12 bases. There are 15 residues in the CDR3. Germline CDR1 is ENHRY and CDR2 is SYGVKD. The CDR3 spells CAISESGGASYGYTF. The CDR3 DNA sequence: TGTGCCATCAGTGAGTCAGGCGGGGCCTCCTATGGCTACACCTTC.

This clonotype was picked up a small number of times. The chain has TRBV9 and TRBJ1-4; D possibly corresponds to TRBD1 (6 bases). V lost 3 bases and J lost 8, with 14 bases in between. This CDR3 region has 14 residues. CDR1 and CDR2 from the germline V gene are SGDLS and YYNGEE. The CDR3 DNA reads as TGTGCCAGCAGCGACAGGGCGATCGCCGAAAAACTGTTTTTT. It is translated as CASSDRAIAEKLFF.

Concerning this clonotype itself: A read error may explain this, as a much larger clone is one base away. The chain joins TRBV4-1 to TRBJ2-3; TRBD2 agrees at 9 bases. Trimming cost V 4 bases and J 6 bases; bases outside gene matches: 20. The CDR3 extends over 19 amino acids. CDR1 and CDR2 from the germline V gene are MGHRA and YSYEKL. The CDR3 DNA reads as TGCGCCAGCAGCCCGCCAGCGGGGGGTATGTCTGTTTCGTTGGATACGCAGTATTTT. It encodes CASSPPAGGMSVSLDTQYF.

This clonotype has a handful of counts. This chain connects TRBV12-3 or TRBV12-4 to TRBJ1-5; D gene unclear. The CDR3 covers 13 residues. V gave up 7 bases and J gave up 6 bases, with 13 bases separating them. In nucleotides, the CDR3 is TGTGCCAGCACAGAGGGTCTTGGTCAGCCCCAGCATTTT. Its protein product is CASTEGLGQPQHF.

The table lists this clonotype with a few counts. V and J are TRBV3-1 and TRBJ1-2; 7 nucleotides match TRBD1. This CDR3 is 13 amino acids long. Germline V gene sequence: CDR1 LGHDT, CDR2 YNNKEL (reference sequence). V lost 4 bases to trimming and J lost 8 bases; unmatched junction nucleotides: 7. The CDR3 is CASSPSRQGGYTF. The CDR3 coding sequence is TGTGCCAGCAGCCCCTCTCGACAGGGAGGCTACACCTTC.

The CDR3 loop is CASSLEHMAGRGSEQYF. CDR3 DNA: TGCGCCAGCAGCTTGGAGCATATGGCAGGCCGGGGCAGCGAGCAGTACTTC. This chain uses TRBV5-1 with TRBJ2-5; either TRBD1 or TRBD2 may fit D (5 bases each). The end of the DNA is better explained by TRBJ2-7, so the J call may be wrong. Germline-derived CDR1 and CDR2 are SGHRS and YFSETQ. This CDR3 has 17 amino acids.

The V and J genes are TRBV2 and TRBJ1-4, with D tentatively TRBD1 (6 bases). Germline-derived CDR1 and CDR2 are SNHLY and FYNNEI. The germline V and J ends were trimmed by 4 bases and 6 bases, with 15 bases remaining between them. The CDR3 totals 15 residues. The CDR3 region is CASSVTGIRDEKLFF. For the CDR3, the DNA is TGTGCCAGCAGTGTTACAGGGATCCGCGATGAAAAACTGTTTTTT.

This chain uses TRBV19 with TRBJ1-2, with 7 nucleotides matching TRBD1. Germline V gene data show CDR1 as LNHDA and CDR2 as SQIVND (reference sequence). The CDR3 runs to 14 residues. V was pared by 7 bases and J by 6 bases, with 11 bases of the junction left unmatched. Here the CDR3 reads CASTLTTGQDGYTF. In nucleotides, the CDR3 is TGTGCCAGTACCCTTACGACAGGGCAGGATGGCTACACCTTC.

The sample holds many counts of this clonotype. The chain has TRBV6-2 or TRBV6-3 and TRBJ2-3, with TRBD1 matching over 8 bases. Germline V gene sequence: CDR1 MNHEY, CDR2 SVGEGT. V was pared by 6 bases and J by 3 bases, with 8 bases of the junction left unmatched. This CDR3 has 15 residues. CDR3 bases: TGTGCCAGCAGCTCCGACAGGGGCCATACAGATACGCAGTATTTT. It codes for CASSSDRGHTDTQYF.

Many counts were recorded for this clonotype. The CDR3 DNA follows: TGTGCCAGCAGTTACAACGCAGGGAGGCAAGAGACCCAGTACTTC. It translates to CASSYNAGRQETQYF. The chain carries TRBV6-5 and TRBJ2-5, with TRBD2 as a possible D gene (6 bases). The CDR3 is 15 residues long. Germline V CDR1 and CDR2: MNHEY, SVGAGI. The V and J ends lost 2 bases and 2 bases respectively, with 12 bases between them.

This clonotype showed up just a few times. The chain uses TRBV20-1 and TRBJ1-5; no definite D call. CDR1 DFQATT and CDR2 SNEGSKA come from the germline V gene (reference sequence). Trimming took off 6 bases at V and 7 bases at J, with 13 bases between the two ends. This CDR3 comprises 12 residues. CDR3 bases: TGCAGTGCCCAAGTGGGTGGACAGCCCCAGCATTTT. Protein product: CSAQVGGQPQHF.

Comments on this clonotype: A much larger clone differs by one base, so this may be a read error. The V and J genes are TRBV9 and TRBJ2-1; D possibly corresponds to TRBD1 (7 bases). Germline CDR1 reads SGDLS; CDR2 reads YYNGEE. The CDR3 is 17 residues long. CDR3 bases: TGTGCCAGCAGCGTAGCGCCCGGTGTGCAAGGGGGCGGGGAGCGGTTCTTC. Translating gives CASSVAPGVQGGGERFF.

CDR3 DNA sequence: TGCGCCAGCAGCTTCGGGGACAGGCTTAGGGGAAACACCATATATTTT. Translation gives CASSFGDRLRGNTIYF. The chain links TRBV5-1 to TRBJ1-3; 8 bases agree with TRBD1. CDR1 and CDR2 (germline): SGHRS, YFSETQ. Unmatched junction bases numbered 8, after V lost 2 bases and J lost 4 bases. There are 16 residues in the CDR3.

This clonotype has a handful of counts. The rearrangement joins TRBV6-5 to TRBJ1-1; unclear D gene. Trimming removed 2 bases at V and 0 bases at J, with 7 bases between. Germline loops: CDR1 MNHEY, CDR2 SVGAGI. CDR3 length: 14 amino acids. For the CDR3, the DNA is TGTGCCAGCAGTTACGACGGAATGAACACTGAAGCTTTCTTT. Its protein product is CASSYDGMNTEAFF.

This clonotype was counted at least ten times. This rearrangement joins TRBV7-9 to TRBJ1-1, with D possibly TRBD1 on 5 matching bases. CDR1 and CDR2 from the germline V gene are SEHNR and FQNEAQ (reference sequence). V dropped 0 bases and J dropped 6 bases, with 8 bases sitting between them. This CDR3 has 13 amino acids. CDR3 residues: CASSLASGAEAFF. CDR3 sequence (DNA): TGTGCCAGCAGCTTAGCATCGGGGGCTGAAGCTTTCTTT.

In its sample, this clonotype was seen a few times. The chain combines TRBV20-1 with TRBJ1-5, with 7 bases lining up with TRBD1. The CDR3 is 13 residues long. V lost 7 bases and J lost 0; bases outside the gene matches: 3. Per the germline V gene, CDR1 is DFQATT and CDR2 is SNEGSKA (reference sequence). CDR3 DNA sequence: TGCAGTGGTGGGACAGATAGCAATCAGCCCCAGCATTTT. It codes for CSGGTDSNQPQHF.